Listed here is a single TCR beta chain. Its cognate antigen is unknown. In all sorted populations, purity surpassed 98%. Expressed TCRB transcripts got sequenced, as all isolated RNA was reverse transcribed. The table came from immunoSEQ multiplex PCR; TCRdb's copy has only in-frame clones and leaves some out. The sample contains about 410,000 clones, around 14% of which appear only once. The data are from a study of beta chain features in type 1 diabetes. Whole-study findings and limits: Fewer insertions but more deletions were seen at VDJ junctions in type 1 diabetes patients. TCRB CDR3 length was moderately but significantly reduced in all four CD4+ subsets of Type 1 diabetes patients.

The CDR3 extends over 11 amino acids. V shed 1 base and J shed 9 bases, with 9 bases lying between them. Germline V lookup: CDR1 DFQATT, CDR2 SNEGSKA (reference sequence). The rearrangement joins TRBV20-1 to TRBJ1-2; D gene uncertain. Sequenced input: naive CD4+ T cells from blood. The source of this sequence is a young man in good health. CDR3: CSARARASYTF. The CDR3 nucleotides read TGCAGTGCTAGAGCGAGAGCTAGCTACACCTTC.